This record covers a single T cell receptor (beta chain). The target antigen is unknown. The PCR made use of 60 Vbeta and 13 Jbeta primers. Only in-frame clones appear in the TCRdb table, and some are missing; sequencing was by immunoSEQ multiplex PCR. This table holds about 300,000 clones, roughly 88% found once. Germline assignment: CDR1 SGHAT and CDR2 FQNNGV. There are 15 residues in the CDR3. The germline V and J ends were trimmed by 1 base and 1 base, with 8 bases remaining between them. This record comes from a study of cytomegalovirus exposure and HLA in healthy donors. The wider study: Earlier, approximately 110 million unique TCR beta sequences were recovered from 170 million or so T cells by an analysis. Findings of the study overall: When analyzed later, a missense DCLRE1C variant was found to be linked to TCR beta V- and J-gene trimming. Sequencing had likely introduced a cluster of highly shared sequence variants as an artifact.

Sequencing was performed on PBMCs. This TCR came from a man aged 35 to 55 in good health and CMV-seropositive. The V call is TRBV11-2, the J call TRBJ1-5; D might be TRBD1 (5 bases). CDR3 protein: CASSLGGGSNQPQHF. The DNA for the CDR3 is TGTGCCAGCAGCTTAGGCGGGGGGAGCAATCAGCCCCAGCATTTT.